This TCR beta chain derives from a study of blood T cells in healthy people across ages. In this sample, this clonotype turned up a few times. As yet, its antigen is unknown. Sample-barcoded 5' priming and a J-beta primer mix drove a second PCR of about 7 to 11 cycles. Each CDR3 protein is one row after TCRdb ran MiXCR on the 5' RACE reads. This repertoire shows 700,000 to 900,000 distinct CDR3 sequences, around 24% found once; its top ten account for approximately 2.9%. Study-level findings and limits: Not knowing donor CMV status may have confounded expanded clonotype changes.

Germline loops: CDR1 SGDLS, CDR2 YYNGEE. This CDR3 has 14 amino acids. Trimming at V came to 4 bases and at J to 6 bases, leaving 5 bases not matched to a gene. These data also formed part of another study, on T cells of mothers and their children. From that study: Slightly higher overlap, not significant, was seen in related mother-child pairs than in unrelated pairs.

The genes are TRBV9 and TRBJ2-2, with TRBD2 identical over 8 bases. This sequence originates from a boy younger than 18 in good health. Sequenced sample: blood. As DNA, the CDR3 is TGTGCCAGCAGCTCGGGGGGGGTCGCCGGGGAGCTGTTTTTT. Residues: CASSSGGVAGELFF.